Listed below are T cell receptor beta chains from one sample, sequenced in a study of cytomegalovirus exposure and HLA in healthy donors. The repertoire was sequenced with immunoSEQ multiplex PCR; TCRdb's copy has only in-frame clones and lacks some. Of approximately 170,000 clones detected, approximately 77% appear once; the ten largest clones hold approximately 7%. Sequencing was performed on PBMCs. These receptors were collected from a male donor in good health and CMV-seropositive. The CDR3 runs from the conserved cysteine through the conserved F or W. A D gene is named only where the DNA matches it firmly. Part of the rows lack a size; the others show once, few, many or a class for expanded clones.

D	V	size	J	DNA	CDR3
.	TRBV5-6	.	TRBJ2-5	TGTGCCAGCAGCCGTAAGCCGGGGAGGTACCAAGAGACCCAGTACTTC	CASSRKPGRYQETQYF
.	TRBV9	.	TRBJ2-3	TGTGCCAGCAGCGTAGAGGGGCCAGATACGCAGTATTTT	CASSVEGPDTQYF
TRBD1	TRBV7-9	.	TRBJ1-2	TGTTCCAGCAGCTTAAACCACCCGGGACAGGCTCACTTGTTCTTC	CSSSLNHPGQAHLFF
TRBD2	TRBV5-1	.	TRBJ2-3	TGCGCCAGCAGCTTGCCCCCTCTAGCGGGGGGCCAAGATACGCAGTATTTT	CASSLPPLAGGQDTQYF
.	TRBV11-2	.	TRBJ2-7	TGTGCCAGCAGCTCCGGGGTAGCGGTTATCTACGAGCAGTACTTC	CASSSGVAVIYEQYF
TRBD1	TRBV19	.	TRBJ1-1	TGTGCCAGTAGTAGTCGCCCGGGACAGGAAGCTTTCTTT	CASSSRPGQEAFF
TRBD1	TRBV6-5	.	TRBJ2-5	TGTGCCAGCAGGGGACGAGGACAGGGTCAGACCCAGTACTTC	CASRGRGQGQTQYF
.	TRBV6-6	.	TRBJ1-1	TGTGCCAGCAGCCTCCCGGGGTTCGGCACTGAAGCTTTCTTT	CASSLPGFGTEAFF
TRBD2	TRBV9	.	TRBJ2-4	TGTGCCAGCAGCGTAGAAGGTGGGGGGACTAGCGGGTCGGGGAGCATTCAGTACTTC	CASSVEGGGTSGSGSIQYF
TRBD1	TRBV7-9	many	TRBJ2-7	TGTGCCAGCAGCTCCGGGACAGGGCCCTACGAGCAGTACTTC	CASSSGTGPYEQYF
.	TRBV18	.	TRBJ1-1	TGTGCCAGCTCCCCAGCCGATAGGAGGACTGAAGCTTTCTTT	CASSPADRRTEAFF
.	TRBV13	.	TRBJ2-3	TGTGCCAGCAGCTTGACTAGGGCAGGGGATACGCAGTATTTT	CASSLTRAGDTQYF
.	TRBV29-1	.	TRBJ1-2	TGCAGCGTTGGGGCTCCTAACTATGGCTACACCTTC	CSVGAPNYGYTF
TRBD1	TRBV28	.	TRBJ1-5	TGTGCCAGCAGAACCGGCGGGACAGGGAGTCAGCCCCAGCATTTT	CASRTGGTGSQPQHF